These 25 T cell receptor beta chains came from one sample sequenced in a study of T cell responses to AZD1222 COVID-19 vaccine. Profiled with immunoSEQ multiplex PCR; TCRdb holds only in-frame clones, not every one. In the table there are about 110,000 clones, 85% to 95% of which are singletons. This material consisted of peripheral blood, taken on day 0 of AZD1222 vaccination. Receptors were obtained from an adult in good health.

A note on this clone: Other DNA sequences within the sample encode an identical CDR3. This chain connects TRBV19 to TRBJ2-1; D is unclear. V was trimmed by 1 base and J by 4 bases, leaving 5 bases between them. Germline values: CDR1 LNHDA, CDR2 SQIVND (reference sequence). This CDR3 is 13 amino acids long. The CDR3 loop is CASSIGHYNEQFF. CDR3 DNA: TGTGCCAGTAGTATAGGACATTACAATGAGCAGTTCTTC.

The J gene is TRBJ1-1, the V gene TRBV18; 8 nucleotides align to TRBD1. CDR1 and CDR2 from the germline V gene are KGHSH and LQKENI. The CDR3 consists of 16 residues. Trimming removed 5 bases from V and 0 bases from J; junction bases left unmatched: 8. In nucleotides, the CDR3 is TGTGCCAGCTCATATCGACAGGGGTTGATGAACACTGAAGCTTTCTTT. It specifies CASSYRQGLMNTEAFF. Looking up the rest from reference TRBV18 and TRBJ1-1 gives the full variable domain: NAGVMQNPRHLVRRRGQEARLRCSPMKGHSHVYWYRQLPEEGLKFMVYLQKENIIDESGMPKERFSAEFPKEGPSILRIQQVVRGDSAAYFCASSYRQGLMNTEAFFGQGTRLTVV.

This sequence joins TRBV5-4 and TRBJ1-4; 8 positions agree with TRBD1. The germline V gene has CDR1 SGHNT and CDR2 YYREEE (reference sequence). The CDR3 is 15 residues long. V lost 2 bases, J lost 0 bases, and 0 bases stayed unmatched. The DNA for the CDR3 is TGTGCCAGCAGCTTACAGGGGGCAACTAATGAAAAACTGTTTTTT. This gives the protein CASSLQGATNEKLFF.

The chain combines TRBV9 with TRBJ1-3; TRBD1 agrees at 8 bases. Germline assignment: CDR1 SGDLS and CDR2 YYNGEE. The V gene end was trimmed by 4 bases and the J gene end by 0 bases; junction bases not matched to a gene: 12. The CDR3 has 18 residues. CDR3 coding DNA: TGTGCCAGCAGCCCTCGGACAGGGTTCGGCTTCTCTGGAAACACCATATATTTT. It codes for CASSPRTGFGFSGNTIYF.

The V call is TRBV28, the J call TRBJ2-1; D possibly uses TRBD1 or TRBD2 (5 bases each). V was shortened by 6 bases and J by 9 bases, with 15 bases between the two germline ends. CDR1 MDHEN and CDR2 SYDVKM come from the germline V gene. The CDR3 spans 13 residues. The CDR3 sequence: CASSGPGQSEQFF. Written as DNA, the CDR3 is TGTGCCAGCAGCGGGCCGGGGCAAAGTGAGCAGTTCTTC.

This chain joins TRBV7-2 and TRBJ1-5; TRBD1 aligns across 9 bases. CDR3 size: 15 residues. V was pared by 1 base and J by 3 bases, with 1 base of the junction left unmatched. Germline CDR1 reads SGHTA; CDR2 reads FQGNSA. The DNA for the CDR3 is TGTGCCAGCAGCTTAGGGACAGGGGACAATCAGCCCCAGCATTTT. Protein: CASSLGTGDNQPQHF.

This chain uses TRBV10-1 with TRBJ1-2; 8 bases are shared with TRBD1. The germline CDR1 and CDR2 sequences are WNHNN and SYGVQD (reference sequence). V shed 7 bases, J shed 6 bases, and the junction held 7 bases outside the gene matches. The CDR3 consists of 13 residues. CDR3 DNA sequence: TGCGCCAGCACCGGACAGGGTGAGGATGGCTACACCTTC. The encoded protein is CASTGQGEDGYTF.

This chain uses TRBV7-9 with TRBJ2-7, with a possible D match to TRBD1 (6 bases). CDR3 size: 14 residues. CDR1 is SEHNR and CDR2 is FQNEAQ in the germline V gene (reference sequence). V gave up 3 bases and J gave up 5 bases, with 14 bases separating them. This chain's CDR3 is CASSFSSEGDEQYF. Written as DNA, the CDR3 is TGTGCCAGCAGCTTTAGCAGTGAGGGGGACGAGCAGTACTTC. The whole variable domain, filled in from reference TRBV7-9 and TRBJ2-7, reads DTGVSQNPRHKITKRGQNVTFRCDPISEHNRLYWYRQTLGQGPEFLTYFQNEAQLEKSRLLSDRFSAERPKGSFSTLEIQRTEQGDSAMYLCASSFSSEGDEQYFGPGTRLTVT.

This rearrangement joins TRBV18 to TRBJ1-3; D may be TRBD1 (5 bases). Germline CDR1 is KGHSH and CDR2 is LQKENI. CDR3 length: 15 amino acids. Trimming pared 0 bases from V and 0 bases from J, leaving 6 bases between. This CDR3 is CASSPPRGSGNTIYF. CDR3 nucleotide sequence: TGTGCCAGCTCACCACCAAGGGGCTCTGGAAACACCATATATTTT.

This sequence joins TRBV4-1 and TRBJ2-3; D gene uncertain. Germline lookup yields CDR1 MGHRA and CDR2 YSYEKL. The CDR3 is 18 amino acids. V lost 4 bases, J lost 1 base, and 21 bases lay in between. The CDR3 loop reads CASSPPIVWKDRTDTQYF. CDR3 in DNA: TGCGCCAGCAGCCCCCCCATCGTGTGGAAAGACCGCACAGATACGCAGTATTTT.

This rearrangement joins TRBV20-1 to TRBJ1-2; TRBD1 agrees at 9 bases. CDR1 and CDR2 from the germline V gene are DFQATT and SNEGSKA (reference sequence). The V and J ends lost 3 bases and 4 bases, in that order; junction bases with no gene match: 6. This CDR3 has 14 amino acids. CDR3 nucleotide sequence: TGCAGTGCTAGTCGACAGGGGGTTTTCTATGGCTACACCTTC. As protein: CSASRQGVFYGYTF.

This chain uses TRBV6-5 with TRBJ1-1; TRBD1 matches 7 bases. Germline CDR1 and CDR2: MNHEY and SVGAGI. V lost 4 bases, J lost 6 bases, and 8 bases stayed unmatched. The length of the CDR3 is 14 residues. The CDR3 loop is CASSFFDRDPEAFF. The DNA for the CDR3 is TGTGCCAGCAGTTTCTTCGACAGGGACCCTGAAGCTTTCTTT.

This clone was seen only a few times. V usage is TRBV11-3 and J usage is TRBJ1-6, with TRBD1 matching 10 bases. The CDR3 runs 14 residues. The V gene's germline CDR1 is SGHNT and CDR2 YENEEA. The junction had 1 base not matched to a gene; V was cut back by 3 bases and J by 8 bases. CDR3 in amino acids: CASSFGTGDSPLHF. The CDR3 DNA is TGTGCCAGCAGCTTCGGGACAGGGGATTCACCCCTCCACTTT.

The rearrangement links TRBV7-2 to TRBJ1-4; 7 bases are shared with TRBD1. CDR1 is SGHTA and CDR2 is FQGNSA in the germline V gene. CDR3 length: 16 residues. J was trimmed by 3 bases and V by 5 bases; bases with no gene match: 9. CDR3 in amino acids: CASSPRQGSSNEKLFF. The CDR3 DNA reads as TGTGCCAGCAGCCCCAGACAGGGCTCGTCTAATGAAAAACTGTTTTTT.

This clone was seen once. CDR3 protein: CASGGNGLLNKQYF. The CDR3 DNA follows: TGTGCCAGCGGGGGAAACGGTCTCTTAAACAAGCAGTACTTC. V usage is TRBV28 and J usage is TRBJ2-7; TRBD1 or TRBD2 may be the D gene (5 bases each). V was pared by 8 bases and J by 8 bases, with 22 bases between. Per the germline V gene, CDR1 is MDHEN and CDR2 is SYDVKM. This CDR3 spans 14 amino acids.

The J gene is TRBJ2-7, the V gene TRBV2; 7 positions match TRBD1. V dropped 7 bases and J dropped 3; count of bases not matched to a gene: 3. The germline V gene encodes CDR1 SNHLY and CDR2 FYNNEI. The CDR3 is made up of 12 amino acids. The CDR3 protein is CASIGQDYEQYF. DNA for the CDR3: TGTGCCAGCATTGGACAGGACTACGAGCAGTACTTC.

The V call is TRBV5-4, the J call TRBJ1-1; no clear D. Germline V gene data show CDR1 as SGHNT and CDR2 as YYREEE (reference sequence). The CDR3 sequence is 11 residues long. The V end was cut by 3 bases, the J end by 4 bases, with 4 bases between. The CDR3, as DNA: TGTGCCAGCAGCTCGACCACTGAAGCTTTCTTT. It specifies CASSSTTEAFF.

The CDR3 DNA sequence: TGTGCCAGCAGCTTAGAGTTCTATAATTCACCCCTCCACTTT. This translates into CASSLEFYNSPLHF. The chain recombines TRBV7-3 with TRBJ1-6; no clear D gene. The ends were cut back, 2 bases at V and 3 bases at J, with 5 bases in the middle. This CDR3 spans 14 amino acids. CDR1 SGHTA and CDR2 FQGTGA come from the germline V gene.

The chain couples TRBV5-1 to TRBJ1-6; a weak D match, TRBD1 (5 bases). Germline loops: CDR1 SGHRS, CDR2 YFSETQ. This CDR3 comprises 18 residues. Trimming removed 0 bases at V and 5 bases at J, with 18 bases between. CDR3 residues: CASSLVPTGAVNNSPLHF. CDR3 DNA: TGCGCCAGCAGCTTGGTTCCAACAGGAGCCGTTAATAATTCACCCCTCCACTTT. The variable domain in full, completed from reference TRBV5-1 and TRBJ1-6, reads KAGVTQTPRYLIKTRGQQVTLSCSPISGHRSVSWYQQTPGQGLQFLFEYFSETQRNKGNFPGRFSGRQFSNSRSEMNVSTLELGDSALYLCASSLVPTGAVNNSPLHFGNGTRLTVT.

The gene calls are TRBV6-5 and TRBJ2-3, with TRBD1 as a possible D gene (7 bases). Germline lookup yields CDR1 MNHEY and CDR2 SVGAGI. The ends were cut back, 6 bases at V and 1 base at J, with 11 bases in the middle. The CDR3 is 14 residues long. The CDR3 sequence: CASRQGEGTDTQYF. In DNA form, the CDR3 reads TGTGCCAGCAGGCAGGGGGAGGGCACAGATACGCAGTATTTT.

This chain links TRBV11-3 with TRBJ2-1; TRBD2 agrees at 7 bases. V lost 1 base, J lost 13 bases, and 4 bases stayed unmatched. The CDR3 is made up of 12 amino acids. Germline V gene lookup returns CDR1 SGHNT and CDR2 YENEEA. Here the CDR3 DNA reads TGTGCCAGCAGCTTAGGATCGACTAGCCAGTTCTTC. It is translated as CASSLGSTSQFF.

This chain connects TRBV5-1 to TRBJ2-7, with D unclear. The CDR3 is 13 residues long. V lost 5 bases and J 0 bases, leaving 9 bases between the germline ends. The V gene's germline CDR1 is SGHRS and CDR2 YFSETQ. The CDR3, as DNA: TGCGCCAGCAGTTCACGATCCTCCTACGAGCAGTACTTC. Translation gives CASSSRSSYEQYF.

The V gene is TRBV30, the J gene TRBJ2-2; D possibly corresponds to TRBD2 (6 bases). This CDR3 has 13 residues. Germline V gene data show CDR1 as GTSNPN and CDR2 as SVGIG (reference sequence). With 4 bases removed from V and 7 bases from J, the gap between germline ends came to 13 bases. The CDR3 bases are TGTGCCTGGACCCGGCGGGGTGTCGGGGAGCTGTTTTTT. Translation: CAWTRRGVGELFF.

J is TRBJ1-1 and V is TRBV2, with a tentative D call TRBD1 (6 bases). The CDR3 is 15 residues long. The V end lost 4 bases, the J end lost 0 bases, and 12 bases lay between the germline ends. Germline CDR1 reads SNHLY; CDR2 reads FYNNEI. The CDR3 is CASSVFTGMNTEAFF. The DNA for the CDR3 is TGTGCCAGCAGTGTATTCACAGGGATGAACACTGAAGCTTTCTTT.

This rearrangement joins TRBV15 to TRBJ1-5, with 8 positions matching TRBD1. Germline trimming cut 1 base from V and 6 bases from J; bases unmatched to any gene: 2. Germline CDR1 reads LNHNV; CDR2 reads YYDKDF (reference sequence). The CDR3 spans 14 residues. The CDR3 DNA follows: TGTGCCACCAGCAGAGGCAGGGGGCTTCAGCCCCAGCATTTT. This sequence encodes CATSRGRGLQPQHF.